The entry below gives a single TCR beta chain sequence along with its context. Per the germline V gene, CDR1 is MNHEY and CDR2 is SVGAGI. The junction had 0 bases not matched to a gene; V was cut back by 5 bases and J by 6 bases. The CDR3 is made up of 12 amino acids. These data are taken from a study of blood T cell repertoires in COVID-19. Study summary: The United States, Italy and Spain supplied acute and convalescent COVID-19 samples. T cells, B-cell-depleted T cells, or PBMCs supplied cDNA or gDNA.

Under the authors' procedure: Nucleated cell counts were estimated from reference gene primer amplification. Assay used: immunoSEQ multiplex PCR; TCRdb lists only in-frame clones, some missing. D and trimming were read from the DNA, whereas the V and J calls and clone size are those reported in that table. The table includes fewer than 300,000 clones, approximately 90% detected once. This receptor was obtained from a woman aged 45-65 years with COVID-19, enrolled during active disease. The sequenced sample consisted of peripheral blood. V usage is TRBV6-5 and J usage is TRBJ1-5; 8 nucleotides line up with TRBD1. Here the CDR3 reads CASSTGGQPQHF. The CDR3 region has the DNA TGTGCCAGCAGTACAGGGGGTCAGCCCCAGCATTTT.